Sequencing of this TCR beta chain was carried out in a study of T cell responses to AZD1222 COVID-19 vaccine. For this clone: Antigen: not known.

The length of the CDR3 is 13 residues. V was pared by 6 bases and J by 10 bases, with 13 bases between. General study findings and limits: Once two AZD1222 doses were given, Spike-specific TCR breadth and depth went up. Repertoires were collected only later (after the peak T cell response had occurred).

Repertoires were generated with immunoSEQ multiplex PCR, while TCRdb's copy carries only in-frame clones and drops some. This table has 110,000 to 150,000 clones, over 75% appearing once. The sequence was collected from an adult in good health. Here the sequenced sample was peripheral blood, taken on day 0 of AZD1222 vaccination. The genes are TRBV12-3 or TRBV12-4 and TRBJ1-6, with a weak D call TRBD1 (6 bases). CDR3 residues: CASRPQGFSPLHF. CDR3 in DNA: TGTGCCAGCAGGCCACAGGGTTTCTCACCCCTCCACTTT.